The 25 T cell receptor beta chains in this list originate from one sample, sequenced in a study of long-term antiretroviral therapy in people with HIV. Runs used v3.0 of the immunoSEQ assay and were done at survey level. Using immunoSEQ multiplex PCR, the repertoire was profiled, and TCRdb retains in-frame clones only, with some absent. The data contain approximately 30,000 clones, approximately 83% of them singletons. The sample was unsorted PBMCs, taken roughly 2.7 years after starting antiretroviral therapy. The source is a man younger than 45 with HIV.

This chain connects TRBV29-1 to TRBJ1-6; D is uncertain. Germline values: CDR1 SQVTM, CDR2 ANQGSEA. V was shortened by 4 bases and J by 6 bases, with 10 bases between the two germline ends. The CDR3 has 13 residues. CDR3 sequence reads: CSVGQAANSPLHF. CDR3 DNA: TGCAGCGTTGGCCAGGCGGCTAATTCACCCCTCCACTTT.

This clone was found once. This rearrangement joins TRBV18 to TRBJ1-1; weak D call: TRBD1 (6 bases). The CDR3 is made up of 16 amino acids. V was clipped by 1 base and J by 0 bases, with 12 bases between them. Germline assignment: CDR1 KGHSH and CDR2 LQKENI. Written as DNA, the CDR3 is TGTGCCAGCTCACCACGTGGACAGCTGATGAACACTGAAGCTTTCTTT. Its translation is CASSPRGQLMNTEAFF. The full variable domain, rest sourced from reference TRBV18 and TRBJ1-1, is NAGVMQNPRHLVRRRGQEARLRCSPMKGHSHVYWYRQLPEEGLKFMVYLQKENIIDESGMPKERFSAEFPKEGPSILRIQQVVRGDSAAYFCASSPRGQLMNTEAFFGQGTRLTVV.

The rearrangement links TRBV5-1 to TRBJ2-2; 10 positions agree with TRBD1. The CDR3 covers 17 residues. V gave up 4 bases and J gave up 5 bases; unmatched junction bases: 11. From germline, CDR1 is SGHRS and CDR2 YFSETQ. This chain's CDR3 is CASSHNRQGAKTGELFF. For the CDR3, the DNA is TGCGCCAGCAGCCATAACCGACAGGGGGCAAAAACCGGGGAGCTGTTTTTT.

The V call is TRBV7-9, the J call TRBJ2-5; the match to TRBD2 covers 7 bases. Per the germline V gene, CDR1 is SEHNR and CDR2 is FQNEAQ (reference sequence). CDR3 length: 14 residues. The junction had 6 bases not matched to a gene; V was cut back by 5 bases and J by 3 bases. The CDR3 sequence is CASSPGGIEETQYF. DNA for the CDR3: TGTGCCAGCAGCCCCGGGGGGATTGAAGAGACCCAGTACTTC.

A few counts support this clone. The gene calls are TRBV4-3 and TRBJ1-6, with D unclear. Germline CDR1 and CDR2: LGHNA and YSLEER. V lost 3 bases and J 5 bases, leaving 5 bases between the germline ends. This CDR3 is 13 amino acids long. The CDR3 protein is CASSQEDNSPLHF. CDR3 nucleotide sequence: TGCGCCAGCAGCCAGGAGGATAATTCACCCCTCCACTTT.

This chain connects TRBV6-6 to TRBJ1-6; D unclear. This CDR3 is built from 14 residues. V was trimmed by 0 bases and J by 14 bases, leaving 14 bases between them. CDR1 and CDR2 (germline): MNHNY, SVGAGI (reference sequence). CDR3 DNA sequence: TGTGCCAGCAGTTACTCGAAGGCTCCGAAATCCCTCCACTTT. It encodes CASSYSKAPKSLHF.

The chain uses TRBV9 and TRBJ1-6, with D uncertain. The germline CDR1 and CDR2 sequences are SGDLS and YYNGEE. There are 15 residues in the CDR3. The V end was cut by 0 bases, the J end by 9 bases, with 13 bases between. This CDR3 reads CASSVVEGLGSPLHF. As DNA, the CDR3 is TGTGCCAGCAGCGTAGTGGAAGGCTTAGGTTCACCCCTCCACTTT.

Only a few counts were recorded for this clone. The chain links TRBV9 to TRBJ1-3; TRBD1 matches 9 bases. V was clipped by 0 bases and J by 4 bases; unmatched bases: 20. Germline V gene lookup returns CDR1 SGDLS and CDR2 YYNGEE. The CDR3 is 21 amino acids. CDR3: CASSVGPPSGQGYPSGNTIYF. Written as DNA, the CDR3 is TGTGCCAGCAGCGTAGGGCCACCCTCGGGACAGGGTTACCCCTCCGGAAACACCATATATTTT.

The chain recombines TRBV14 with TRBJ2-3; D is undetermined. The V gene lost 2 bases and the J gene lost 2 bases, with 8 bases spanning the gap. The CDR3 loop spans 14 amino acids. CDR1 and CDR2 from the germline V gene are SGHDN and FVKESK. CDR3 bases: TGTGCCAGCAGCCAATTGTCCCACACAGATACGCAGTATTTT. Its translation is CASSQLSHTDTQYF.

The chain joins TRBV7-6 to TRBJ1-1; D perhaps matches TRBD1 (6 bases). Trimming took 1 base from V and 8 from J, leaving 20 bases between them. This CDR3 is 16 amino acids long. Germline lookup yields CDR1 SGHVS and CDR2 FNYEAQ. The CDR3 region has the DNA TGTGCCAGCAGCTTAGTTACGGGTCGGGGGGCAGCGGAAGCTTTCTTT. Protein product: CASSLVTGRGAAEAFF.

The rearrangement uses TRBV5-1 and TRBJ2-3; 15 bases line up with TRBD2. The V gene's germline CDR1 is SGHRS and CDR2 YFSETQ. V was clipped by 4 bases and J by 2 bases; unmatched bases: 23. The CDR3 has 23 residues. The CDR3 reads CASSPGLRGLAGGQAPTTDTQYF. The CDR3 DNA sequence: TGCGCCAGCAGCCCAGGACTAAGGGGACTAGCGGGGGGTCAAGCCCCTACCACAGATACGCAGTATTTT.

The gene calls are TRBV7-8 and TRBJ1-3, with 10 bases aligning to TRBD1. With 5 bases clipped from V and 6 bases from J, the junction kept 7 bases outside the gene matches. The CDR3 is 15 amino acids. Germline lookup yields CDR1 SGHVS and CDR2 FQNEAQ. CDR3 DNA: TGTGCCAGCAGCGCTGGACAGGGGGATGCAAACACCATATATTTT. Protein product: CASSAGQGDANTIYF.

The chain links TRBV5-4 to TRBJ2-1, with TRBD1 identical over 9 bases. J was trimmed by 7 bases and V by 0 bases; bases with no gene match: 5. The CDR3 runs 15 residues. Germline-derived CDR1 and CDR2 are SGHNT and YYREEE (reference sequence). DNA of the CDR3: TGTGCCAGCAGCTTGGCGAGACAGGGGGGGAATGAGCAGTTCTTC. Protein sequence: CASSLARQGGNEQFF.

This clone appeared a single time. V and J are TRBV27 and TRBJ2-3; D unresolved. Trimming stripped 0 bases from V and 3 bases from J, with 7 bases between. This CDR3 has 14 amino acids. From germline, CDR1 is MNHEY and CDR2 SMNVEV (reference sequence). The CDR3 nucleotides read TGTGCCAGCAGTTTATCGGTCAGGACAGATACGCAGTATTTT. Amino acids: CASSLSVRTDTQYF.

This rearrangement joins TRBV7-8 to TRBJ2-3, with D perhaps TRBD1 (6 bases). The CDR3 is 15 amino acids. Germline V gene lookup returns CDR1 SGHVS and CDR2 FQNEAQ. Trimming shortened V by 4 bases and J by 0 bases, and 11 bases separated the two germline ends. In nucleotides, the CDR3 is TGTGCCAGCAGCTCGACCGGGACAAGCACAGATACGCAGTATTTT. It translates to CASSSTGTSTDTQYF. The full variable domain, in which reference TRBV7-8 and TRBJ2-3 provide the parts outside the CDR3, is GAGVSQSPRYKVAKRGQDVALRCDPISGHVSLFWYQQALGQGPEFLTYFQNEAQLDKSGLPSDRFFAERPEGSVSTLKIQRTQQEDSAVYLCASSSTGTSTDTQYFGPGTRLTVL.

This chain links TRBV14 with TRBJ1-4; a weak D match, TRBD1 (5 bases). Trimming cost V 4 bases and J 3 bases, with 9 bases left between them. CDR1 and CDR2 (germline): SGHDN, FVKESK. CDR3 size: 14 residues. The CDR3 DNA is TGTGCCAGCAGCCCAGGGTTTTCTAATGAAAAACTGTTTTTT. Amino acid sequence: CASSPGFSNEKLFF.

The chain couples TRBV5-1 to TRBJ2-1, with D possibly matching TRBD1 (6 bases). V was cut by 2 bases and J by 4 bases, with 10 bases left in between. In germline, CDR1 is SGHRS, CDR2 YFSETQ. CDR3 length: 14 residues. CDR3 nucleotide sequence: TGCGCCAGCAGCTTCAGACAGGAGTACAATGAGCAGTTCTTC. It translates to CASSFRQEYNEQFF. The full variable domain, in which reference TRBV5-1 and TRBJ2-1 provide the parts outside the CDR3, is KAGVTQTPRYLIKTRGQQVTLSCSPISGHRSVSWYQQTPGQGLQFLFEYFSETQRNKGNFPGRFSGRQFSNSRSEMNVSTLELGDSALYLCASSFRQEYNEQFFGPGTRLTVL.

The chain links TRBV6-4 to TRBJ1-1; D is undetermined. Per the germline V gene, CDR1 is MRHNA and CDR2 is SNTAGT. This CDR3 has 18 amino acids. V lost 3 bases to trimming and J lost 0 bases, with 20 bases between them. This CDR3 reads CASSDARASVGLNTEAFF. DNA of the CDR3: TGTGCCAGCAGTGATGCGCGCGCCTCTGTGGGGTTGAACACTGAAGCTTTCTTT.

CDR3 sequence reads: CASSTGRGSYEQYF. DNA of the CDR3: TGTGCCAGCAGTACCGGACGGGGGTCCTACGAGCAGTACTTC. The chain recombines TRBV6-5 with TRBJ2-7, with D tentatively TRBD2 (6 bases). Trimming took 5 bases from V and 1 from J, leaving 12 bases between them. Germline values: CDR1 MNHEY, CDR2 SVGAGI. The CDR3 runs 14 residues.

The chain employs TRBV6-1 and TRBJ1-5; D not resolved. The length of the CDR3 is 14 residues. CDR1 and CDR2 from the germline V gene are MNHNS and SASEGT. Trimming shortened V by 7 bases and J by 6 bases, and 16 bases separated the two germline ends. DNA of the CDR3: TGTGCCAGCACTACACGGGCAGCACTTCAGCCCCAGCATTTT. Protein sequence: CASTTRAALQPQHF.

CDR3 residues: CSVVNGITGELFF. In DNA, the CDR3 is TGCAGCGTTGTGAACGGGATTACCGGGGAGCTGTTTTTT. This chain links TRBV29-1 with TRBJ2-2; D is perhaps TRBD2 (5 bases). From germline, CDR1 is SQVTM and CDR2 ANQGSEA. V lost 4 bases and J 5 bases, leaving 11 bases between the germline ends. The CDR3 is made up of 13 amino acids.

V usage is TRBV25-1 and J usage is TRBJ1-6; the D gene is possibly TRBD1 (5 bases). With 1 base removed from V and 0 bases from J, the gap between germline ends came to 7 bases. CDR3 length: 16 residues. Germline CDR1 and CDR2: MGHDK and SYGVNS. The CDR3 loop is CASSEWGSSYNSPLHF. In DNA form, the CDR3 reads TGTGCCAGCAGTGAATGGGGGAGCTCCTATAATTCACCCCTCCACTTT.

This clone has more than one count but fewer than ten. The rearrangement joins TRBV5-4 to TRBJ2-1, with D possibly TRBD2 on 6 matching bases. The V end was cut by 4 bases, the J end by 5 bases, with 19 bases between. The germline gives CDR1 SGHNT, CDR2 YYREEE (reference sequence). The CDR3 has 16 amino acids. The DNA for the CDR3 is TGTGCCAGCAGCCCAATGGAGGGCGGGCGGAACAATGAGCAGTTCTTC. This encodes CASSPMEGGRNNEQFF.

This clone was observed once. V gene TRBV13 combines with J gene TRBJ2-5; no definite D call. The CDR3 runs 12 residues. Germline loops: CDR1 PRHDT, CDR2 FYEKMQ (reference sequence). V was trimmed by 0 bases and J by 9 bases, leaving 8 bases between them. CDR3 residues: CASSLGRQSQYF. The CDR3 coding sequence is TGTGCCAGCAGCTTAGGCCGTCAGTCCCAGTACTTC.

This sequence joins TRBV19 and TRBJ1-6, with TRBD1 matching over 7 bases. Trimming at V came to 3 bases and at J to 5 bases, leaving 4 bases not matched to a gene. CDR1 and CDR2 from the germline V gene are LNHDA and SQIVND (reference sequence). The CDR3 is 15 amino acids. Here the CDR3 reads CASSITTGNNSPLHF. CDR3 nucleotide sequence: TGTGCCAGTAGTATTACGACAGGGAATAATTCACCCCTCCACTTT.